One and the same sample provided the 13 T cell receptor beta chains below, sequenced in a study of OX40 agonist ivuxolimab in advanced cancers. Some clones are missing from TCRdb's copy, which holds only in-frame ones; the method was immunoSEQ multiplex PCR. The sample carries approximately 50,000 clones, nearly 80% recorded once. Sample: CD4+ or CD8+ T cells sorted from blood, taken in a trial of the OX40 agonist ivuxolimab. Receptor source: an adult with an advanced solid tumor such as melanoma, head and neck, liver or kidney cancer.

This clone has a single count. The chain is built from TRBV5-4 and TRBJ2-7; 9 nucleotides agree with TRBD2. The V gene's germline CDR1 is SGHNT and CDR2 YYREEE (reference sequence). The CDR3 covers 16 residues. Trimming removed 4 bases from V and 7 bases from J; junction bases left unmatched: 15. CDR3 bases: TGTGCCAGCAGCCAAGATCCCCTAGCGGGGTACTTGGAGCAGTACTTC. Its translation: CASSQDPLAGYLEQYF. The whole variable domain, filled in from reference TRBV5-4 and TRBJ2-7, reads ETGVTQSPTHLIKTRGQQVTLRCSSQSGHNTVSWYQQALGQGPQFIFQYYREEENGRGNFPPRFSGLQFPNYSSELNVNALELDDSALYLCASSQDPLAGYLEQYFGPGTRLTVT.

This clone is a singleton in its sample. The V call is TRBV19, the J call TRBJ2-4, with D unresolved. The V gene's germline CDR1 is LNHDA and CDR2 SQIVND (reference sequence). The CDR3 has 14 residues. The V and J ends lost 1 base and 1 base respectively, with 5 bases between them. CDR3 amino acids: CASSIAGAKNIQYF. The CDR3 region has the DNA TGTGCCAGTAGTATAGCCGGGGCCAAAAACATTCAGTACTTC.

In this sample, this clone turned up once. J is TRBJ1-5 and V is TRBV6-1, with 8 bases that match TRBD1. The germline V gene has CDR1 MNHNS and CDR2 SASEGT. V lost 4 bases, J lost 7 bases, and 3 bases stayed unmatched. There are 13 residues in the CDR3. Written as DNA, the CDR3 is TGTGCCAGCAGTGGACAGGGGTTACAGCCCCAGCATTTT. Amino acid sequence: CASSGQGLQPQHF.

The chain carries TRBV28 and TRBJ2-7, with D unresolved. Trimming pared 4 bases from V and 3 bases from J, leaving 7 bases between. CDR1 and CDR2 from the germline V gene are MDHEN and SYDVKM. The CDR3 covers 12 residues. CDR3 bases: TGTGCCAGCAGTTCGTCCCACTACGAGCAGTACTTC. Protein: CASSSSHYEQYF.

This clone was seen just once. This chain connects TRBV7-3 to TRBJ2-3; perhaps D is TRBD1 or TRBD2 (5 bases each). The CDR3 totals 15 residues. V gave up 2 bases and J gave up 4 bases, with 13 bases separating them. Germline V gene lookup returns CDR1 SGHTA and CDR2 FQGTGA. The CDR3 region is CASSLVPLGADTQYF. CDR3 bases: TGTGCCAGCAGCTTAGTCCCCCTGGGGGCAGATACGCAGTATTTT.

This clone was seen ten or more times. The chain carries TRBV4-1 and TRBJ2-6, with no clear D. Per germline, CDR1 MGHRA and CDR2 YSYEKL. The CDR3 length is 14 residues. The germline V and J ends were trimmed by 0 bases and 8 bases, with 8 bases remaining between them. The CDR3 DNA follows: TGCGCCAGCAGCCAAGATTGGGTGACCAACGTCCTGACTTTC. Its translation is CASSQDWVTNVLTF.

The chain recombines TRBV6-1 with TRBJ1-4; D gene ambiguous. The CDR3 runs to 13 residues. The ends were cut back, 3 bases at V and 15 bases at J, with 17 bases in the middle. Germline assignment: CDR1 MNHNS and CDR2 SASEGT. CDR3 sequence (DNA): TGTGCCAGCAGTGAGATCTACTTTCCCGCCGTGTTTTTT. Amino acids: CASSEIYFPAVFF.

In the case of this clone: The sample has other DNA sequences that encode this CDR3 too. V is TRBV6-6 and J is TRBJ1-4, with 11 positions matching TRBD1. J gave up 10 bases and V 2 bases, and 9 bases lay outside the gene matches. Germline loops: CDR1 MNHNY, CDR2 SVGAGI (reference sequence). The CDR3 covers 16 residues. CDR3 in amino acids: CASSYRRTGGFGKLFF. CDR3 sequence (DNA): TGTGCCAGCAGTTACAGACGGACAGGGGGCTTTGGAAAACTGTTTTTT.

The chain recombines TRBV7-9 with TRBJ1-1; weak D call: TRBD1 (5 bases). This CDR3 comprises 13 residues. Trimming took off 7 bases at V and 2 bases at J, with 11 bases between the two ends. Germline lookup yields CDR1 SEHNR and CDR2 FQNEAQ (reference sequence). The CDR3 nucleotides read TGTGCCAGCATGCCCGGGACTAACACTGAAGCTTTCTTT. As protein: CASMPGTNTEAFF.

By proportion, this clone is medium-sized. This sequence joins TRBV5-8 and TRBJ1-1; TRBD1 agrees at 7 bases. Looked up from germline, CDR1 is SGHTS and CDR2 is YDEGEE. This CDR3 contains 14 residues. V lost 4 bases and J lost 1; bases outside the gene matches: 4. The chain's CDR3 is CASSPDRANTEAFF. The CDR3 nucleotides are TGTGCCAGCAGCCCCGACAGGGCGAACACTGAAGCTTTCTTT.

Comment on this clone: The same CDR3 also results from other DNA sequences found in this sample. V usage is TRBV5-4 and J usage is TRBJ2-3; 13 bases are shared with TRBD2. The CDR3 spans 16 residues. Looked up from germline, CDR1 is SGHNT and CDR2 is YYREEE (reference sequence). The J segment lost 0 bases and the V segment lost 3 bases, leaving 1 base of the junction unmatched. CDR3 DNA: TGTGCCAGCAGCTCGGGACTAGCGGGAAGCACAGATACGCAGTATTTT. It is translated as CASSSGLAGSTDTQYF.

The CDR3 nucleotides read TGTGCCAGCAGCGTAGCCCAGGGAGGTTTTGGAAACACCATATATTTT. It encodes CASSVAQGGFGNTIYF. This chain uses TRBV9 with TRBJ1-3, with D perhaps matching TRBD1 (5 bases). CDR3 length equals 16 residues. V was clipped by 0 bases and J by 3 bases, with 13 bases between them. Germline V gene lookup returns CDR1 SGDLS and CDR2 YYNGEE.

The chain uses TRBV19 and TRBJ1-2, with TRBD1 matching over 11 bases. Germline assignment: CDR1 LNHDA and CDR2 SQIVND (reference sequence). The CDR3 runs to 15 residues. The V and J ends lost 6 bases and 7 bases, in that order; junction bases with no gene match: 10. CDR3: CASSSPGTGGVGYTF. In DNA, the CDR3 is TGTGCCAGTAGCTCGCCCGGGACAGGGGGAGTTGGCTACACCTTC. The full variable domain, its missing parts supplied by reference TRBV19 and TRBJ1-2, is DGGITQSPKYLFRKEGQNVTLSCEQNLNHDAMYWYRQDPGQGLRLIYYSQIVNDFQKGDIAEGYSVSREKKESFPLTVTSAQKNPTAFYLCASSSPGTGGVGYTFGSGTRLTVV.